This is a list of T cell receptor beta chains from one sample in a study of T-cell reconstitution after alpha-beta-depleted transplantation in children. Via MiXCR, TCRdb re-called the PCR reads, giving one row per CDR3 protein. In the table there are 400,000 to 500,000 distinct CDR3 sequences, 9.5% to 13% of which are singletons. The specimen comprised PBMCs from the stem cell graft donor, sampled from the stem cell graft. These receptors all come from a human donor who donated a stem cell graft to a child with acute myeloid leukemia. Both conserved end residues are part of each CDR3. D genes are given only for firm matches. Not every row has a clone size; where given, it reads once, few, many or a size class.

DNA: TGTGCCAGCAGCTTCCACGGGACAGGGGGCGCGGGCACCGGGGAGCTGTTTTTT; CDR3: CASSFHGTGGAGTGELFF; V: TRBV27; J: TRBJ2-2; D: TRBD1; size: -
DNA: TGTGCCAGCAGCCCGAGACTAGCGGGCGGCAGGTTGGCATCCTACAATGAGCAGTTCTTC; CDR3: CASSPRLAGGRLASYNEQFF; V: TRBV11-1; J: TRBJ2-1; D: TRBD2; size: -
DNA: TGTGCCAGCAGCCAAGTGGCCACCGGGATGGGGCTCTCCGGGGAGCTGTTTTTT; CDR3: CASSQVATGMGLSGELFF; V: TRBV4-2; J: TRBJ2-2; D: -; size: -
DNA: TGTGCCAGCAGGATAGGAGGGGGGGCCGGTGAGCAGTTCTTC; CDR3: CASRIGGGAGEQFF; V: TRBV28; J: TRBJ2-1; D: -; size: few
DNA: TGTGCCAGCTCAGCCGGGACTAGCGGTCCCCAGTACTTC; CDR3: CASSAGTSGPQYF; V: TRBV18; J: TRBJ2-7; D: TRBD2; size: -
DNA: TGCAGCGTGAGAATTGTAGCGGGGGTTACTGATACGCAGTATTTT; CDR3: CSVRIVAGVTDTQYF; V: TRBV29-1; J: TRBJ2-3; D: TRBD2; size: -
DNA: TGTGCCAGCTCACCTCCGGAGTCCGGGGAGCTGTTTTTT; CDR3: CASSPPESGELFF; V: TRBV18; J: TRBJ2-2; D: -; size: few
DNA: TGTGCCAGCAGTTTGAGTCAGGATCAGCCCCAGCATTTT; CDR3: CASSLSQDQPQHF; V: TRBV12-3/TRBV12-4; J: TRBJ1-5; D: -; size: few
DNA: TGTGCCAGCAGCCCCACCGGGGCACAAACTCAGCCCCAGCATTTT; CDR3: CASSPTGAQTQPQHF; V: TRBV9; J: TRBJ1-5; D: -; size: many
DNA: TGCAGTGCTGGGACAAAGAACACTGAAGCTTTCTTT; CDR3: CSAGTKNTEAFF; V: TRBV20-1; J: TRBJ1-1; D: -; size: -
DNA: TGTGCCAGCAGCTTCGGGGCCCAAGAGACCCAGTACTTC; CDR3: CASSFGAQETQYF; V: TRBV7-2; J: TRBJ2-5; D: -; size: few
DNA: TGTGCCAGCAGCAACCCTTTTCGGGTCCCAGACAATGAGCAGTTCTTC; CDR3: CASSNPFRVPDNEQFF; V: TRBV7-8; J: TRBJ2-1; D: -; size: few
DNA: TGTGAAAAGGAGGCACGAATTTCCTACGAGCAGTACTTC; CDR3: CEKEARISYEQYF; V: TRBV30; J: TRBJ2-7; D: -; size: -
DNA: TGCAGTGCTAGAGATCACTCCGGGCCGATCTACGAGCAGTACTTC; CDR3: CSARDHSGPIYEQYF; V: TRBV20-1; J: TRBJ2-7; D: -; size: -
DNA: TGTGCCAGCAGTGAAGAGGGTTGGGCTTGGGACAGGGAGGACACTGAAGCTTTCTTT; CDR3: CASSEEGWAWDREDTEAFF; V: TRBV25-1; J: TRBJ1-1; D: TRBD1; size: -
DNA: TGTGCCAGCAGCCAGGGACCTTCGAACACCGGGGAGCTGTTTTTT; CDR3: CASSQGPSNTGELFF; V: TRBV7-3; J: TRBJ2-2; D: -; size: few
DNA: TGTGCCAGCAGTGTCCAGGGGGGAGGCTACAATGAGCAGTTCTTC; CDR3: CASSVQGGGYNEQFF; V: TRBV2; J: TRBJ2-1; D: -; size: few
DNA: TGTGCCAGCACAACCACTCAGACCAATGAAAAACTGTTTTTT; CDR3: CASTTTQTNEKLFF; V: TRBV6-1; J: TRBJ1-4; D: -; size: -
DNA: TGTGCCAGCAGCTTAGGGACTAGCGGGAGGGATAAGCAGTTCTTC; CDR3: CASSLGTSGRDKQFF; V: TRBV7-2; J: TRBJ2-1; D: TRBD2; size: few
DNA: TGCAGCGCGGGACGACAGGGACAAAACTATGGCTACACCTTC; CDR3: CSAGRQGQNYGYTF; V: TRBV29-1; J: TRBJ1-2; D: TRBD1; size: many
DNA: TGCAGCGTTGAACAGCAGAACACTGAAGCTTTCTTT; CDR3: CSVEQQNTEAFF; V: TRBV29-1; J: TRBJ1-1; D: -; size: -
DNA: TGTGCCAGCACAGACACAGGTTATCCTGGCTACACCTTC; CDR3: CASTDTGYPGYTF; V: TRBV6-1; J: TRBJ1-2; D: -; size: few
DNA: TGCAGTGCTAGCCTATCGTGGCTAGCGGGGGCCCAAGAGACCCAGTACTTC; CDR3: CSASLSWLAGAQETQYF; V: TRBV20-1; J: TRBJ2-5; D: TRBD2; size: once
DNA: TGTGCCAGCAGCGTAGATCTAGCGGGAGGAGTGCGAGAGACCCAGTACTTC; CDR3: CASSVDLAGGVRETQYF; V: TRBV9; J: TRBJ2-5; D: TRBD2; size: -
DNA: TGCAGCGTCGACGCGGGGCAGAATAATGAAAAACTGTTTTTT; CDR3: CSVDAGQNNEKLFF; V: TRBV29-1; J: TRBJ1-4; D: -; size: -
DNA: TGTGCCAGCAGCCCGTGGGGGCTTCAAGGGAATGGCTACACCTTC; CDR3: CASSPWGLQGNGYTF; V: TRBV11-1; J: TRBJ1-2; D: -; size: -
DNA: TGTGCCAGCAGCCAGCGGGACAGTCAAGAGACCCAGTACTTC; CDR3: CASSQRDSQETQYF; V: TRBV4-2; J: TRBJ2-5; D: -; size: -
DNA: TGTGCCAGCAGTACGACAGGGTTGCCCGGGGAGCTGTTTTTT; CDR3: CASSTTGLPGELFF; V: TRBV6-1; J: TRBJ2-2; D: TRBD1; size: -
DNA: TGTGCCAGCAGTGCCGCAGGGAATAGCAATCAGCCCCAGCATTTT; CDR3: CASSAAGNSNQPQHF; V: TRBV12-3/TRBV12-4; J: TRBJ1-5; D: -; size: many
DNA: TGCAGTGCTAGAGGCGAGAACACCGGGGAGCTGTTTTTT; CDR3: CSARGENTGELFF; V: TRBV20-1; J: TRBJ2-2; D: -; size: -
DNA: TGTGCCAGCAGTTCGGACGGACCCTACAATGAGCAGTTCTTC; CDR3: CASSSDGPYNEQFF; V: TRBV25-1; J: TRBJ2-1; D: -; size: many
DNA: TGTGCCAGCAGCGAAACAGCGATCTCTGGGGCCAACGTCCTGACTTTC; CDR3: CASSETAISGANVLTF; V: TRBV7-9; J: TRBJ2-6; D: -; size: few
DNA: TGTGCCAGCAGCGACTTTGCCTCCTACGAGCAGTACTTC; CDR3: CASSDFASYEQYF; V: TRBV7-8; J: TRBJ2-7; D: -; size: many
DNA: TGCAGTGGGTACCTAAGGGGTGGTGGCTACACCTTC; CDR3: CSGYLRGGGYTF; V: TRBV20-1; J: TRBJ1-2; D: -; size: -
DNA: TGTGCCAGCTCACCAGCGTTTGGCGGGGCCAACGTCCTGACTTTC; CDR3: CASSPAFGGANVLTF; V: TRBV18; J: TRBJ2-6; D: -; size: -
DNA: TGTGCCAGCCTCGGGGGAGGGGGCACCGGGGAGCTGTTTTTT; CDR3: CASLGGGGTGELFF; V: TRBV6-1; J: TRBJ2-2; D: -; size: -
DNA: TGCAGTGCTAGACAGGGGCGAACCTACGAGCAGTACTTC; CDR3: CSARQGRTYEQYF; V: TRBV20-1; J: TRBJ2-7; D: -; size: many
DNA: TGTGCCAGCATTAGGGATACCGGGGAGCTGTTTTTT; CDR3: CASIRDTGELFF; V: TRBV6-1; J: TRBJ2-2; D: -; size: -
DNA: TGCGCCAGCAGCCCTCGGCCGGGCCTACCCTACAATGAGCAGTTCTTC; CDR3: CASSPRPGLPYNEQFF; V: TRBV5-1; J: TRBJ2-1; D: -; size: few
DNA: TGCGCCAGCAGCTTGGAGGGCGCTGTGAACACTGAAGCTTTCTTT; CDR3: CASSLEGAVNTEAFF; V: TRBV5-1; J: TRBJ1-1; D: -; size: many
DNA: TGCAGTGCTAGAGATTTAATTAGCGGGAGTTGGCCATCCTACAATGAGCAGTTCTTC; CDR3: CSARDLISGSWPSYNEQFF; V: TRBV20-1; J: TRBJ2-1; D: TRBD2; size: -
DNA: TGTGCCATCAGTGAGGGGGACCATCTAGCCAAAAACATTCAGTACTTC; CDR3: CAISEGDHLAKNIQYF; V: TRBV10-3; J: TRBJ2-4; D: -; size: -
DNA: TGTGCCAGCAGTGAGCCCAGGCCCGACGTCGAGCTGTTTTTT; CDR3: CASSEPRPDVELFF; V: TRBV25-1; J: TRBJ2-2; D: -; size: few
DNA: TGCGCCAGCAGACCGGGACAGGGCGCTGAAGCTTTCTTT; CDR3: CASRPGQGAEAFF; V: TRBV10-2; J: TRBJ1-1; D: TRBD1; size: -
DNA: TGTGCCAGCAGTTTACGCGAGATCAACACTGAAGCTTTCTTT; CDR3: CASSLREINTEAFF; V: TRBV12-3/TRBV12-4; J: TRBJ1-1; D: -; size: -
DNA: TGCAGTGCTAGACCAACCCTGATTAGCGGGAGCTCCTACAATGAGCAGTTCTTC; CDR3: CSARPTLISGSSYNEQFF; V: TRBV20-1; J: TRBJ2-1; D: TRBD2; size: few
DNA: TGTGCCAGCAACCTATACACCGGGGAGCTGTTTTTT; CDR3: CASNLYTGELFF; V: TRBV7-9; J: TRBJ2-2; D: -; size: -
DNA: TGCAGTGCTAGAGATCGAGAATACAGACAGGGGGTTCGCAATGGCTACACCTTC; CDR3: CSARDREYRQGVRNGYTF; V: TRBV20-1; J: TRBJ1-2; D: TRBD1; size: -
DNA: TGCAGTGCTCCCAATCCCGGGGGCGCTAGGGCTGAAGCTTTCTTT; CDR3: CSAPNPGGARAEAFF; V: TRBV20-1; J: TRBJ1-1; D: -; size: few
DNA: TGCAGTGCCCATCCAAAGGACAGGATGGAGCAGTTCTTC; CDR3: CSAHPKDRMEQFF; V: TRBV20-1; J: TRBJ2-1; D: TRBD1; size: few
DNA: TGCGCCAGCAGCCAAGCCCAGGGACTAGCGGGGGGGCTGTTTTTT; CDR3: CASSQAQGLAGGLFF; V: TRBV4-1; J: TRBJ2-2; D: TRBD2; size: -
DNA: TGTGCCAGCAGCTTGAGGGCGGGAGGACGGGCAGATACGCAGTATTTT; CDR3: CASSLRAGGRADTQYF; V: TRBV5-4; J: TRBJ2-3; D: TRBD2; size: few
DNA: TGTGCCAGCATCCTAGGGGCTAGCGGGAGCTCCTACAATGAGCAGTTCTTC; CDR3: CASILGASGSSYNEQFF; V: TRBV7-8; J: TRBJ2-1; D: TRBD2; size: few
DNA: TGTGCCAGCAGCTTAGGTCAGGGATTCTACGAGCAGTACTTC; CDR3: CASSLGQGFYEQYF; V: TRBV11-2; J: TRBJ2-7; D: -; size: many
DNA: TGTGCCAGCAGCGTAGGAGAGGGAATAGGCTACGAGCAGTACTTC; CDR3: CASSVGEGIGYEQYF; V: TRBV9; J: TRBJ2-7; D: -; size: few